The sequence of this T cell receptor beta chain was determined in a study of post-analysis software for immune sequencing data. Looking at the study overall: Recorded disease courses covered relapsing-remitting, secondary progressive and progressive-relapsing multiple sclerosis. Some patients had no subtype annotation. Study-wide findings and caveats: F measure grouped same-batch samples tightly together. Patients had higher frequencies than controls of five TRBV segments, including TRBV5-6, TRBV5-1 and TRBV20-1.

This CDR3 has 16 amino acids. Trimming cost V 4 bases and J 9 bases; bases outside gene matches: 9. CDR1 and CDR2 (germline): SGHRS, YFSETQ. Worth noting for this clonotype: Its cognate antigen is unknown.

TCR beta cDNA libraries included unique molecular identifiers. A population of about 1 to 11 million T cells gave rise to around 530,000 cDNA molecules. TCRdb recomputed calls from the PCR reads with MiXCR, one row per CDR3 protein. The data show about 160,000 distinct CDR3 sequences, 30% to 45% seen once. The V gene is TRBV5-1, the J gene TRBJ2-1, with 14 nucleotides matching TRBD2. The sequence derives from a girl aged 10 to 17 with multiple sclerosis. Sequences were derived from blood, sampled after autologous hematopoietic stem cell transplantation. CDR3 region: CASSTGTSGRSGEQFF. The CDR3 DNA reads TGCGCCAGCAGCACCGGGACTAGCGGGAGATCGGGTGAGCAGTTCTTC.